This TCR beta chain stems from a study of blood T cell repertoires in COVID-19. Original methodology: Nucleated cell counts were estimated from reference gene primer amplification. Generated by immunoSEQ multiplex PCR, the TCRdb table keeps only in-frame clones and is missing some. The V and J calls and clone size come from that table; D and trimming were worked out from the DNA. This sample has a few hundred thousand clones; 80% to 90% occur once, and the top ten carry 5% to 7%. Sequences were obtained from peripheral blood. The sequence derives from a man aged 18 to 30 who had recovered from COVID-19.

The CDR3 region is CAWSVFGGNEQFF. For the CDR3, the DNA is TGTGCCTGGAGTGTATTCGGCGGGAATGAGCAGTTCTTC. The V and J genes are TRBV30 and TRBJ2-1; D might be TRBD2 (5 bases). Germline CDR1 GTSNPN, CDR2 SVGIG (reference sequence). Trimming removed 0 bases from V and 7 bases from J, with 10 bases in between. CDR3 length: 13 residues.